These 23 T cell receptor beta chains share one sample of origin, sequenced in a study of blood T cell repertoires in COVID-19. Method: immunoSEQ multiplex PCR; TCRdb's copy keeps in-frame clones and lacks some. The sample includes under 150,000 clones, 70% to 90% of them seen just once. The sequenced material came from peripheral blood. The receptors stem from a woman aged 55-69 years with COVID-19, enrolled during active disease.

This sequence joins TRBV4-1 and TRBJ2-5, with 7 nucleotides matching TRBD1. The CDR3 extends over 16 amino acids. Germline V gene sequence: CDR1 MGHRA, CDR2 YSYEKL. With 4 bases clipped from V and 2 bases from J, the junction kept 10 bases outside the gene matches. CDR3 loop: CASSPRQGNTQETQYF. The CDR3 DNA is TGCGCCAGCAGCCCCCGACAGGGCAATACACAAGAGACCCAGTACTTC.

The chain joins TRBV11-2 to TRBJ1-1, with 8 bases that match TRBD1. From germline, CDR1 is SGHAT and CDR2 FQNNGV. CDR3 length: 14 amino acids. After removal of 1 base from V and 6 bases from J, the junction contained 4 bases not matched to a gene. The CDR3 spells CASSLGQGSAEAFF. The CDR3 DNA reads as TGTGCCAGCAGCTTAGGACAGGGGTCCGCTGAAGCTTTCTTT.

CDR3 sequence: CAWSSSSYNSPLHF. DNA of the CDR3: TGTGCCTGGAGCTCTAGCTCCTATAATTCACCCCTCCACTTT. The rearrangement uses TRBV30 and TRBJ1-6; no clear D. V was trimmed by 3 bases and J by 0 bases, leaving 6 bases between them. The CDR3 runs to 14 residues. Germline V gene lookup returns CDR1 GTSNPN and CDR2 SVGIG (reference sequence).

This sequence joins TRBV5-8 and TRBJ2-2; TRBD1 aligns across 7 bases. CDR1 and CDR2 from the germline V gene are SGHTS and YDEGEE. This CDR3 has 15 amino acids. The V and J ends lost 0 bases and 7 bases, in that order; junction bases with no gene match: 6. The CDR3 DNA reads TGTGCCAGCAGCTTGGACAGGGGTTTCGACGGGGAGCTGTTTTTT. Protein product: CASSLDRGFDGELFF.

The CDR3 loop reads CAISESRAGRETQYF. The CDR3 coding sequence is TGTGCCATCAGTGAGTCCCGCGCGGGGAGAGAGACCCAGTACTTC. The V and J genes are TRBV10-3 and TRBJ2-5; D possibly corresponds to TRBD2 (6 bases). The CDR3 spans 15 residues. The germline CDR1 and CDR2 sequences are ENHRY and SYGVKD. V lost 0 bases and J 4 bases, leaving 12 bases between the germline ends.

This chain uses TRBV19 with TRBJ2-5; TRBD2 matches at 10 bases. This CDR3 comprises 14 residues. CDR1 is LNHDA, CDR2 SQIVND, per germline (reference sequence). The V gene end was trimmed by 6 bases and the J gene end by 4 bases; junction bases not matched to a gene: 5. The CDR3 nucleotides are TGTGCCAGTAGGGAGCGGGGGGGCCGAGAGACCCAGTACTTC. Amino acid sequence: CASRERGGRETQYF.

V is TRBV19 and J is TRBJ1-4; 9 bases fit TRBD1. CDR1 LNHDA and CDR2 SQIVND come from the germline V gene (reference sequence). There are 15 residues in the CDR3. J lost 8 bases, V lost 4 bases, and 8 bases had no gene match. CDR3 region: CASSRRDRVTEKLFF. The CDR3 nucleotides are TGTGCCAGTAGTAGGAGGGACAGGGTAACGGAAAAACTGTTTTTT.

V and J are TRBV19 and TRBJ1-2; TRBD1 might be the D (6 bases). Deletions cut 7 bases from V and 6 bases from J, with 18 bases between. This CDR3 region has 14 residues. CDR1 is LNHDA, CDR2 SQIVND, per germline (reference sequence). CDR3 region: CASIQRGRGHGYTF. CDR3 in DNA: TGTGCCAGTATCCAAAGGGGCAGGGGTCATGGCTACACCTTC.

This clone was found a few times. This chain connects TRBV7-9 to TRBJ1-2; 7 nucleotides match TRBD1. The CDR3 spans 15 residues. The germline V gene has CDR1 SEHNR and CDR2 FQNEAQ (reference sequence). With V trimmed by 5 bases and J by 6 bases, 12 bases remained unmatched. In DNA form, the CDR3 reads TGTGCCAGCAGCCTAAGAAACAGGGGTGCGGATGGCTACACCTTC. Its protein is CASSLRNRGADGYTF.

The chain joins TRBV7-9 to TRBJ1-2; the match to TRBD1 covers 9 bases. This CDR3 is built from 17 residues. V was pared by 2 bases and J by 5 bases, with 12 bases of the junction left unmatched. Germline CDR1 SEHNR, CDR2 FQNEAQ (reference sequence). The DNA for the CDR3 is TGTGCCAGCAGCTTACTGGACAGGGGCAAGGAACGATATGGCTACACCTTC. As protein: CASSLLDRGKERYGYTF. Looking up the rest from reference TRBV7-9 and TRBJ1-2 gives the full variable domain: DTGVSQNPRHKITKRGQNVTFRCDPISEHNRLYWYRQTLGQGPEFLTYFQNEAQLEKSRLLSDRFSAERPKGSFSTLEIQRTEQGDSAMYLCASSLLDRGKERYGYTFGSGTRLTVV.

The chain joins TRBV19 to TRBJ2-7, with D perhaps TRBD1 (6 bases). V was trimmed by 9 bases and J by 6 bases, leaving 21 bases between them. The CDR3 consists of 14 residues. Germline CDR1 LNHDA, CDR2 SQIVND (reference sequence). The CDR3 loop is CASRTAGSGGEQYF. The DNA of the CDR3 is TGTGCCAGCCGGACAGCAGGATCGGGCGGCGAGCAGTACTTC.

This clone was counted only a few times. This chain joins TRBV9 and TRBJ2-1; tentative D call: TRBD2 (6 bases). The CDR3 covers 14 residues. With 2 bases removed from V and 10 bases from J, the gap between germline ends came to 16 bases. CDR1 and CDR2 (germline): SGDLS, YYNGEE. The CDR3 DNA sequence: TGTGCCAGCAGCGTCGGGGGTCCGGCCCGCGAGCAGTTCTTC. Translation gives CASSVGGPAREQFF.

The chain employs TRBV6-1 and TRBJ1-3, with TRBD1 matching 7 bases. V was pared by 3 bases and J by 5 bases, with 7 bases of the junction left unmatched. Germline CDR1 MNHNS, CDR2 SASEGT. The length of the CDR3 is 15 residues. In DNA, the CDR3 is TGTGCCAGCAGTGACAGGGGACAGAGGAGAAACACCATATATTTT. This gives the protein CASSDRGQRRNTIYF.

The J gene is TRBJ2-7, the V gene TRBV30; a weak D match, TRBD2 (6 bases). The CDR3 length is 12 residues. V was trimmed by 3 bases and J by 1 base, leaving 7 bases between them. Germline V gene sequence: CDR1 GTSNPN, CDR2 SVGIG (reference sequence). CDR3 DNA sequence: TGTGCCTGGAGGGGGGGATCCTACGAGCAGTACTTC. Amino acid sequence: CAWRGGSYEQYF.

The rearrangement uses TRBV9 and TRBJ1-2; D remains unclear. V lost 4 bases and J lost 1, with 11 bases in between. CDR1 and CDR2 (germline): SGDLS, YYNGEE. This CDR3 spans 14 amino acids. CDR3 region: CASSPTEGNYGYTF. In DNA, the CDR3 is TGTGCCAGCAGCCCGACGGAGGGTAACTATGGCTACACCTTC.

The chain links TRBV3-1 (or the pseudogene TRBV3-2) to TRBJ2-3; TRBD1 matches at 9 bases. This CDR3 contains 16 residues. Germline V gives CDR1 LGHDT, CDR2 YNNKEL (reference sequence). With V trimmed by 4 bases and J by 8 bases, 13 bases remained unmatched. CDR3 coding DNA: TGTGCCAGCAGCCCTCCCCGGACACGACAGGGGGGTACGCAGTATTTT. Translation: CASSPPRTRQGGTQYF.

The chain is built from TRBV18 and TRBJ1-5, with a tentative D call TRBD1 (5 bases). V was trimmed by 5 bases and J by 0 bases, leaving 11 bases between them. Germline CDR1 KGHSH, CDR2 LQKENI. The CDR3 runs to 15 residues. As DNA, the CDR3 is TGTGCCAGCTCAAGCAGCAGGGATAGCAATCAGCCCCAGCATTTT. As protein: CASSSSRDSNQPQHF.

V and J are TRBV28 and TRBJ1-2; 8 bases align to TRBD1. The CDR3 sequence is 18 residues long. V gave up 4 bases and J gave up 4 bases; unmatched junction bases: 17. CDR1 and CDR2 from the germline V gene are MDHEN and SYDVKM. Here the CDR3 DNA reads TGTGCCAGCAGTTCACCCCGGGGACAGGAATCCTCTTTCTATGGCTACACCTTC. Translated: CASSSPRGQESSFYGYTF.

This clone was picked up a small number of times. J is TRBJ2-2 and V is TRBV9; D perhaps matches TRBD2 (6 bases). The germline V and J ends were trimmed by 4 bases and 4 bases, with 14 bases remaining between them. Looked up from germline, CDR1 is SGDLS and CDR2 is YYNGEE. The CDR3 contains 15 residues. In DNA, the CDR3 is TGTGCCAGCAGCTCTGGAGGGGCTTCCACCGGGGAGCTGTTTTTT. As protein: CASSSGGASTGELFF. Full variable domain (missing parts from reference TRBV9 and TRBJ2-2): DSGVTQTPKHLITATGQRVTLRCSPRSGDLSVYWYQQSLDQGLQFLIQYYNGEERAKGNILERFSAQQFPDLHSELNLSSLELGDSALYFCASSSGGASTGELFFGEGSRLTVL.

The chain recombines TRBV5-6 with TRBJ1-3; no firm D call. The length of the CDR3 is 16 residues. The germline V gene has CDR1 SGHDT and CDR2 YYEEEE. V was clipped by 4 bases and J by 0 bases, with 14 bases between them. For the CDR3, the DNA is TGTGCCAGCAGCGAGCCGAGCCGTGCCTCTGGAAACACCATATATTTT. Its translation is CASSEPSRASGNTIYF.

This clone was found a few times. This chain links TRBV18 with TRBJ1-3, with 7 bases aligning to TRBD1. The CDR3 runs 16 residues. J gave up 1 base and V 2 bases, and 5 bases lay outside the gene matches. The V gene's germline CDR1 is KGHSH and CDR2 LQKENI. In nucleotides, the CDR3 is TGTGCCAGCTCACCATCGGGGACAGAATCTGGAAACACCATATATTTT. Its translation is CASSPSGTESGNTIYF.

This clone was observed once. The chain couples TRBV2 to TRBJ2-5; TRBD2 aligns across 12 bases. Germline assignment: CDR1 SNHLY and CDR2 FYNNEI. Unmatched junction bases numbered 3, after V lost 2 bases and J lost 2 bases. This CDR3 contains 16 residues. DNA of the CDR3: TGTGCCAGCAGTGAAACGGGGACTAGCGGGCAAGAGACCCAGTACTTC. Translation gives CASSETGTSGQETQYF.

The chain joins TRBV30 to TRBJ2-7, with D perhaps TRBD1 (5 bases). The germline V gene encodes CDR1 GTSNPN and CDR2 SVGIG (reference sequence). This CDR3 contains 11 residues. V was shortened by 3 bases and J by 7 bases, with 10 bases between the two germline ends. The CDR3 DNA reads TGTGCCTGGAGCAGGGTGGGGGAGCAGTACTTC. It yields the protein CAWSRVGEQYF.